This TCR beta chain was observed in a study of T cells in Graves' hyperthyroidism and ophthalmopathy. The PBMCs studied were ones that came from 10 ml fresh peripheral blood. General observations from the study: Among thyroid clonotypes expanded above 0.001, most also appeared in blood.

Ten or more counts support this clonotype. Its antigen is currently unknown. RNA transcripts served as the template for amplifying TCR beta CDR3 regions. Primed by the HTBI set, a first-round RT-PCR was run on the TCR CDR3. TCRdb re-derived calls from the multiplex PCR reads in MiXCR, one entry per CDR3 protein. The sample records about 640,000 distinct CDR3 sequences, more than 20% being singletons. Looked up from germline, CDR1 is DFQATT and CDR2 is SNEGSKA (reference sequence). The CDR3 is 16 amino acids. The germline V and J ends were trimmed by 0 bases and 2 bases, with 14 bases remaining between them.

The source material was blood. The sequence derives from a man aged 25 to 40 with Graves' ophthalmopathy. The J gene is TRBJ1-5, the V gene TRBV20-1; a weak D match, TRBD1 (6 bases). CDR3 residues: CSARDLGGLGNQPQHF. CDR3 DNA: TGCAGTGCTAGAGATCTCGGGGGGCTGGGCAATCAGCCCCAGCATTTT.